The clone carrying this TCR beta chain was seen a handful of times. This specimen belongs to a study of T-cell memory formation after mild COVID-19. The CDR3 length is 20 residues. With 0 bases removed from V and 4 bases from J, the gap between germline ends came to 27 bases. Germline V gene sequence: CDR1 LGHNA, CDR2 YNFKEQ. UMIs and sample barcodes were carried by the TCR alpha and TCR beta cDNA libraries that 5'RACE produced using constant-segment primers. MiXCR, run by TCRdb on the 5' RACE reads, gives a single entry per CDR3 protein. The repertoire holds roughly 310,000 distinct CDR3 sequences, with less than 20% as singletons.

V is TRBV4-2 and J is TRBJ2-5, with D maybe TRBD2 (5 bases). This sequence was found in a man in his late teens or twenties who had mild COVID-19 (a few samples of this study predate the infection). Cell type and time point are not known. Sequences were obtained from PBMCs or a T cell subset sorted from them (not recorded which). Here the CDR3 reads CASSQDVGVEASLTPETQYF. The CDR3 DNA reads as TGTGCCAGCAGCCAAGATGTAGGAGTGGAGGCTAGCCTCACCCCAGAGACCCAGTACTTC.